Listed here are 15 T cell receptor beta chains from one sample, sequenced in a study of cytomegalovirus exposure and HLA in healthy donors. Assay used: immunoSEQ multiplex PCR; TCRdb lists only in-frame clones, some missing. Among approximately 99,000 clones listed, almost 96% were seen once. The sample was PBMCs. The source of these receptors is a woman aged 18-29 years in good health and CMV-seronegative.

V and J are TRBV5-4 and TRBJ2-3, with a weak D call TRBD2 (7 bases). Germline CDR1 reads SGHNT; CDR2 reads YYREEE (reference sequence). The CDR3 is made up of 15 amino acids. V dropped 7 bases and J dropped 5 bases, with 20 bases sitting between them. CDR3 protein: CASRLWGGAGDTQYF. In DNA, the CDR3 is TGTGCCAGCCGCCTATGGGGGGGGGCGGGAGATACGCAGTATTTT. The full variable domain, with the rest looked up from reference TRBV5-4 and TRBJ2-3, is ETGVTQSPTHLIKTRGQQVTLRCSSQSGHNTVSWYQQALGQGPQFIFQYYREEENGRGNFPPRFSGLQFPNYSSELNVNALELDDSALYLCASRLWGGAGDTQYFGPGTRLTVL.

The chain combines TRBV10-2 with TRBJ2-5; 8 bases match TRBD2. Germline CDR1 WSHSY, CDR2 SAAADI. CDR3 length: 15 residues. V shed 4 bases, J shed 5 bases, and the junction held 9 bases outside the gene matches. CDR3 amino acids: CASSVAGGRMETQYF. DNA of the CDR3: TGCGCCAGCAGTGTTGCGGGGGGCCGCATGGAGACCCAGTACTTC.

The CDR3 protein is CASSLITGAVSYNEQFF. The CDR3 DNA follows: TGTGCCAGCAGCTTAATCACAGGGGCCGTCTCCTACAATGAGCAGTTCTTC. The rearrangement uses TRBV7-6 and TRBJ2-1, with TRBD1 matching 7 bases. Germline values: CDR1 SGHVS, CDR2 FNYEAQ. The CDR3 sequence is 17 residues long. V was clipped by 2 bases and J by 0 bases; unmatched bases: 7.

This sequence joins TRBV27 and TRBJ1-6; D is unclear. V lost 2 bases and J 6 bases, leaving 11 bases between the germline ends. The germline gives CDR1 MNHEY, CDR2 SMNVEV (reference sequence). This CDR3 spans 15 amino acids. CDR3 nucleotides: TGTGCCAGCAGTTTAACAGCTTCTGGTAATTCACCCCTCCACTTT. It yields the protein CASSLTASGNSPLHF.

V gene TRBV2 combines with J gene TRBJ1-2; 7 bases are shared with TRBD1. Germline V gene lookup returns CDR1 SNHLY and CDR2 FYNNEI. V lost 5 bases to trimming and J lost 1 base; unmatched junction nucleotides: 4. The CDR3 is 14 residues long. The CDR3 is CASSPTGINYGYTF. In DNA, the CDR3 is TGTGCCAGCAGTCCGACAGGGATTAACTATGGCTACACCTTC.

The rearrangement links TRBV30 to TRBJ1-5; D is ambiguous. The CDR3 is made up of 13 amino acids. Trimming pared 2 bases from V and 5 bases from J, leaving 10 bases between. CDR1 and CDR2 from the germline V gene are GTSNPN and SVGIG (reference sequence). The CDR3 sequence: CAWSLGRDQPQHF. The CDR3, as DNA: TGTGCCTGGAGTCTGGGCAGAGATCAGCCCCAGCATTTT.

This sequence joins TRBV4-1 and TRBJ2-2, with 9 positions matching TRBD2. V gave up 0 bases and J gave up 5 bases; unmatched junction bases: 4. The CDR3 spans 16 residues. Per germline, CDR1 MGHRA and CDR2 YSYEKL. The CDR3 is CASSQDRTSETGELFF. As DNA, the CDR3 is TGCGCCAGCAGCCAAGACCGGACTAGCGAAACCGGGGAGCTGTTTTTT.

The chain joins TRBV30 to TRBJ1-2; maybe TRBD1 (6 bases). CDR3 length: 12 residues. Trimming cost V 5 bases and J 4 bases, with 11 bases left between them. Germline values: CDR1 GTSNPN, CDR2 SVGIG (reference sequence). The CDR3 DNA is TGTGCCTGGGTCAGGGGCCCCTATGGCTACACCTTC. Amino acids: CAWVRGPYGYTF.

The rearrangement joins TRBV7-8 to TRBJ1-1; a possible D gene is TRBD1 (5 bases). Trimming took off 1 base at V and 1 base at J, with 13 bases between the two ends. CDR3 length equals 16 residues. The V gene's germline CDR1 is SGHVS and CDR2 FQNEAQ. CDR3 DNA: TGTGCCAGCAGCTTAGAGGGGCGCAGGAGGAACACTGAAGCTTTCTTT. It encodes CASSLEGRRRNTEAFF.

The V and J genes are TRBV9 and TRBJ1-3, with D uncertain. Germline CDR1 reads SGDLS; CDR2 reads YYNGEE. There are 16 residues in the CDR3. V was shortened by 0 bases and J by 3 bases, with 13 bases between the two germline ends. Here the CDR3 reads CASSVAGSLGGNTIYF. The DNA of the CDR3 is TGTGCCAGCAGCGTAGCTGGCAGTCTAGGTGGAAACACCATATATTTT.

This sequence joins TRBV4-1 and TRBJ1-3; D gene unclear. The germline gives CDR1 MGHRA, CDR2 YSYEKL. This CDR3 is 16 amino acids long. Trimming cost V 1 base and J 7 bases, with 17 bases left between them. Here the CDR3 DNA reads TGCGCCAGCAGCCAAGTTTGGATTGTTATGAGGAACACCATATATTTT. This translates into CASSQVWIVMRNTIYF.

V and J are TRBV6-5 and TRBJ1-3; tentatively, D is TRBD1 (6 bases). The V end was cut by 0 bases, the J end by 5 bases, with 11 bases between. The CDR3 length is 15 residues. Germline CDR1 and CDR2: MNHEY and SVGAGI. The CDR3 is CASSYSGQRRNTIYF. The CDR3 DNA reads as TGTGCCAGCAGTTACTCTGGACAGCGGAGAAACACCATATATTTT.

In this sample, this clone turned up once. This CDR3 fails to terminate in the conserved phenylalanine or tryptophan, so it likely reflects a read error. No DNA is shown, since the ends of the CDR3 on it are uncertain; the CDR3 is the one TCRdb lists. The rearrangement joins TRBV7-2 to TRBJ2-3; the D call TRBD2 from the table was never checked on the DNA. Germline values: CDR1 SGHTA, CDR2 FQGNSA. With termini counted, the CDR3 has 13 amino acids. The CDR3: CASSPRGGGGVSY.

This clone was seen only once. The chain uses TRBV10-2 and TRBJ1-1; D uncertain. The CDR3 totals 12 residues. V lost 8 bases and J lost 1, with 8 bases in between. CDR1 WSHSY and CDR2 SAAADI come from the germline V gene. CDR3: CASATGNTEAFF. For the CDR3, the DNA is TGCGCCAGCGCGACTGGGAACACTGAAGCTTTCTTT.

J is TRBJ1-1 and V is TRBV7-9, with 9 bases lining up with TRBD1. CDR3 size: 14 residues. Per the germline V gene, CDR1 is SEHNR and CDR2 is FQNEAQ (reference sequence). Losses at the gene ends were 7 bases for V and 4 bases for J; bases not matched to a gene: 7. The CDR3 protein is CASTSGTGFTEAFF. The CDR3 bases are TGTGCCAGCACCTCCGGGACAGGGTTCACTGAAGCTTTCTTT.